This TCR beta chain comes out of a study of blood T cell repertoires in COVID-19. The CDR3 is 14 residues long. The V gene's germline CDR1 is MDHEN and CDR2 SYDVKM. The junction had 1 base not matched to a gene; V was cut back by 2 bases and J by 3 bases. TCRdb's table, derived via immunoSEQ multiplex PCR, lists solely in-frame clones and lacks some. The sample yields roughly 230,000 clones, over 75% seen once. The specimen was peripheral blood. The source of this sequence is a man aged 45-60 years with COVID-19, enrolled during active disease. The V and J genes are TRBV28 and TRBJ1-2; 9 positions agree with TRBD1. CDR3 bases: TGTGCCAGCAGTTTAACAGGGGGCGACTATGGCTACACCTTC. This gives the protein CASSLTGGDYGYTF.